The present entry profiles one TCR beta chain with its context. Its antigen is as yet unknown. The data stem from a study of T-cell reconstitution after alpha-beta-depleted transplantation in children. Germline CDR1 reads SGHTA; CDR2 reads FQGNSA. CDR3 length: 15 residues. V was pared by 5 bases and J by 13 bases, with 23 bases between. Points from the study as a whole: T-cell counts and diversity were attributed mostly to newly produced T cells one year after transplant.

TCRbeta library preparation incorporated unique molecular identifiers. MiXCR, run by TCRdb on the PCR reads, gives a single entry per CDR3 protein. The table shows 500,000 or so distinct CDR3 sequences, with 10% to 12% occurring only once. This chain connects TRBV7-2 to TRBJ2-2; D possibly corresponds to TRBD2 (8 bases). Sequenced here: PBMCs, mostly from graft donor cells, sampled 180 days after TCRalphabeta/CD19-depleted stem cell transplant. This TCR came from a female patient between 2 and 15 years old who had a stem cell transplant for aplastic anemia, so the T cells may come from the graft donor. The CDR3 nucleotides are TGTGCCAGCAGCCCCAGGGGGGGACTAGTATTCGGGCTGTTTTTT. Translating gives CASSPRGGLVFGLFF. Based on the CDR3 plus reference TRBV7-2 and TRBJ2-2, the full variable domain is GAGVSQSPSNKVTEKGKDVELRCDPISGHTALYWYRQSLGQGLEFLIYFQGNSAPDKSGLPSDRFSAERTGGSVSTLTIQRTQQEDSAVYLCASSPRGGLVFGLFFGEGSRLTVL.